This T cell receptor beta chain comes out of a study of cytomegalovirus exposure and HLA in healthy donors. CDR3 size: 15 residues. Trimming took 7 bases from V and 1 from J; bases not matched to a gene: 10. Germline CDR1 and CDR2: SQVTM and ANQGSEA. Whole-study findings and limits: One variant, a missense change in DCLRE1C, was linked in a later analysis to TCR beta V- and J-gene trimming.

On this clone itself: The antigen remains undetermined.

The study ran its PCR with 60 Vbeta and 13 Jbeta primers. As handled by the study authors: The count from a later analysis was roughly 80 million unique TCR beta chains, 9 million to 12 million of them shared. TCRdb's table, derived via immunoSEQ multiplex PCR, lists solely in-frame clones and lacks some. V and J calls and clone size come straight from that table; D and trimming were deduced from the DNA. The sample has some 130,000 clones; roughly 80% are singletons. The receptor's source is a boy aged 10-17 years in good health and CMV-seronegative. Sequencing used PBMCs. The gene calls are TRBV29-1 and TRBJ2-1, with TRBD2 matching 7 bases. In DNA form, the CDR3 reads TGCAGCGCGGGGGGACTTCCGCTTTCCTACAATGAGCAGTTCTTC. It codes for CSAGGLPLSYNEQFF.